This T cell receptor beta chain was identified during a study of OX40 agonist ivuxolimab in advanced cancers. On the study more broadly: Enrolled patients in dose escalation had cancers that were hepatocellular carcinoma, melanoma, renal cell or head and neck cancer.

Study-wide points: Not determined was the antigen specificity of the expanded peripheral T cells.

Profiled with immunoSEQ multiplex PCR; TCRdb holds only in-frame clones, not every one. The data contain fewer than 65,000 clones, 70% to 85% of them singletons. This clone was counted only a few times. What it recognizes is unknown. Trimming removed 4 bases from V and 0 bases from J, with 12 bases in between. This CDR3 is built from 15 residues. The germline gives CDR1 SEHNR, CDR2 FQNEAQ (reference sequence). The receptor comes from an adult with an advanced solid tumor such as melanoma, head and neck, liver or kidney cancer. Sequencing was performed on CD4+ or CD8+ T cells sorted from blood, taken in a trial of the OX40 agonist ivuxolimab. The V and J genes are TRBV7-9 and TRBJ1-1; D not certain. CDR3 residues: CASSSYRALNTEAFF. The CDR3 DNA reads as TGTGCCAGCAGCTCCTACAGAGCTTTGAACACTGAAGCTTTCTTT. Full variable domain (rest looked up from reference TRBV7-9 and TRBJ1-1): DTGVSQNPRHKITKRGQNVTFRCDPISEHNRLYWYRQTLGQGPEFLTYFQNEAQLEKSRLLSDRFSAERPKGSFSTLEIQRTEQGDSAMYLCASSSYRALNTEAFFGQGTRLTVV.